Below are 27 T cell receptor beta chains sequenced from a single sample in a study of T cell responses to AZD1222 COVID-19 vaccine. TCRdb's copy holds only in-frame clones and misses some; the assay was immunoSEQ multiplex PCR. This table has 120,000 to 150,000 clones, 90% appearing once. Sequencing was performed on peripheral blood, taken on day 0 of AZD1222 vaccination. The receptors derive from an adult in good health.

The rearrangement links TRBV3-1 (or the pseudogene TRBV3-2) to TRBJ2-7; D might be TRBD2 (5 bases). V lost 6 bases and J 4 bases, leaving 16 bases between the germline ends. This CDR3 region has 14 residues. Germline-derived CDR1 and CDR2 are LGHDT and YNNKEL (reference sequence). CDR3 sequence (DNA): TGTGCCAGCAGTGTCGCTAGCCGTGTGTACGAGCAGTACTTC. As protein: CASSVASRVYEQYF.

The J gene is TRBJ2-1, the V gene TRBV9; D gene unclear. The germline gives CDR1 SGDLS, CDR2 YYNGEE. The V and J ends lost 3 bases and 13 bases respectively, with 11 bases between them. The CDR3 spans 11 residues. The chain's CDR3 is CASSGGSVQFF. In DNA, the CDR3 is TGTGCCAGCAGCGGTGGAAGCGTTCAGTTCTTC.

This clone was counted a few times. The chain recombines TRBV19 with TRBJ1-6, with D unresolved. CDR1 and CDR2 from the germline V gene are LNHDA and SQIVND (reference sequence). The CDR3 runs 13 residues. Trimming took off 3 bases at V and 7 bases at J, with 7 bases between the two ends. The CDR3 sequence: CASSIKMNSPLHF. The CDR3 nucleotides are TGTGCCAGTAGTATCAAAATGAATTCACCCCTCCACTTT.

The chain recombines TRBV6-5 with TRBJ2-2; D may be TRBD1 or TRBD2 (5 bases each). Trimming took 7 bases from V and 4 from J, leaving 13 bases between them. The germline V gene has CDR1 MNHEY and CDR2 SVGAGI. The CDR3 covers 14 residues. The CDR3 bases are TGTGCCAGCATGGTAGGGGCGGGCACCGGGGAGCTGTTTTTT. It codes for CASMVGAGTGELFF.

This rearrangement joins TRBV7-2 to TRBJ2-3, with D maybe TRBD2 (6 bases). V was clipped by 7 bases and J by 3 bases, with 11 bases between them. CDR3 length: 13 residues. Germline V gene sequence: CDR1 SGHTA, CDR2 FQGNSA. CDR3 loop: CASTTTRTDTQYF. CDR3 in DNA: TGTGCCAGCACCACGACTAGAACAGATACGCAGTATTTT.

The V gene is TRBV4-2, the J gene TRBJ1-5; D may be TRBD1 (5 bases). The CDR3 covers 16 residues. CDR1 and CDR2 from the germline V gene are LGHNA and YNFKEQ. The germline V and J ends were trimmed by 2 bases and 0 bases, with 11 bases remaining between them. The chain's CDR3 is CASSQQQADSNQPQHF. CDR3 nucleotide sequence: TGTGCCAGCAGCCAACAACAGGCGGATAGCAATCAGCCCCAGCATTTT.

The chain couples TRBV6-5 to TRBJ2-1, with D tentatively TRBD2 (5 bases). The V end lost 0 bases, the J end lost 7 bases, and 13 bases lay between the germline ends. The V gene's germline CDR1 is MNHEY and CDR2 SVGAGI. The CDR3 totals 15 residues. The CDR3 DNA is TGTGCCAGCAGTTACTCCGCGGGCCGGCAAAATGAGCAGTTCTTC. It specifies CASSYSAGRQNEQFF.

The rearrangement uses TRBV5-5 and TRBJ2-3, with 7 bases aligning to TRBD2. Germline CDR1 and CDR2: SGHKS and YYEKEE (reference sequence). V lost 5 bases, J lost 2 bases, and 11 bases stayed unmatched. The CDR3 contains 16 residues. The CDR3: CASSPLGLADTDTQYF. The CDR3 nucleotides read TGTGCCAGCAGTCCCCTGGGGCTAGCGGACACAGATACGCAGTATTTT.

This clone was detected only a few times. The rearrangement joins TRBV29-1 to TRBJ1-2, with 7 positions matching TRBD1. V was clipped by 6 bases and J by 8 bases; unmatched bases: 6. CDR3 length: 11 amino acids. Per the germline V gene, CDR1 is SQVTM and CDR2 is ANQGSEA. The CDR3 sequence: CSVRTGDGYTF. The CDR3, as DNA: TGCAGCGTGAGGACAGGAGACGGCTACACCTTC.

This rearrangement joins TRBV11-3 to TRBJ1-2; possible D gene TRBD1, 5 bases. Germline loops: CDR1 SGHNT, CDR2 YENEEA. This CDR3 has 14 residues. Trimming shortened V by 1 base and J by 5 bases, and 11 bases separated the two germline ends. CDR3: CASSLGEGLYGYTF. The CDR3 DNA reads TGTGCCAGCAGCTTAGGCGAGGGGTTATATGGCTACACCTTC. The entire variable domain, with the rest obtained from reference TRBV11-3 and TRBJ1-2, is as follows: EAGVVQSPRYKIIEKKQPVAFWCNPISGHNTLYWYLQNLGQGPELLIRYENEEAVDDSQLPKDRFSAERLKGVDSTLKIQPAELGDSAVYLCASSLGEGLYGYTFGSGTRLTVV.

The genes are TRBV7-3 and TRBJ2-2; TRBD1 or TRBD2 may be the D gene (6 bases each). There are 14 residues in the CDR3. The germline V gene has CDR1 SGHTA and CDR2 FQGTGA. The V end was cut by 3 bases, the J end by 3 bases, with 8 bases between. The CDR3 loop is CASSLGGYTGELFF. For the CDR3, the DNA is TGTGCCAGCAGCTTGGGGGGCTACACCGGGGAGCTGTTTTTT.

The count of this clone is one. This chain links TRBV7-2 with TRBJ2-3, with D perhaps matching TRBD1 or TRBD2 (6 bases each). Germline CDR1 is SGHTA and CDR2 is FQGNSA. The CDR3 spans 16 residues. Trimming took off 1 base at V and 6 bases at J, with 17 bases between the two ends. The CDR3 DNA sequence: TGTGCCAGCAGCTTAGGCCCGGGGGCCCCACGGGATACGCAGTATTTT. It codes for CASSLGPGAPRDTQYF.

The genes are TRBV29-1 and TRBJ2-3; TRBD1 agrees at 9 bases. The CDR3 runs 16 residues. The V gene end was trimmed by 0 bases and the J gene end by 0 bases; junction bases not matched to a gene: 4. The germline gives CDR1 SQVTM, CDR2 ANQGSEA. The DNA for the CDR3 is TGCAGCGTTGAAGATGGGACAGGGCCGAGCACAGATACGCAGTATTTT. Protein: CSVEDGTGPSTDTQYF.

This rearrangement joins TRBV19 to TRBJ2-1, with 7 bases identical to TRBD2. The V and J ends lost 8 bases and 7 bases, in that order; junction bases with no gene match: 5. CDR1 and CDR2 from the germline V gene are LNHDA and SQIVND (reference sequence). CDR3 length: 12 amino acids. The CDR3 DNA reads as TGTGCCAGTCGCGGGGGAGGGAATGAGCAGTTCTTC. Protein: CASRGGGNEQFF.

The CDR3 sequence: CSVEEGALDREKQYF. DNA of the CDR3: TGCAGCGTTGAAGAGGGGGCCCTGGACAGGGAAAAGCAGTACTTC. The chain couples TRBV29-1 to TRBJ2-7, with 8 bases identical to TRBD1. The length of the CDR3 is 15 residues. Germline CDR1 SQVTM, CDR2 ANQGSEA. V lost 0 bases and J lost 8; bases outside the gene matches: 12.

This clone was detected only once. The rearrangement joins TRBV7-2 to TRBJ1-4; unclear D gene. Germline V gene lookup returns CDR1 SGHTA and CDR2 FQGNSA. Trimming took 5 bases from V and 8 from J, leaving 12 bases between them. The CDR3 contains 13 residues. In nucleotides, the CDR3 is TGTGCCAGCAGCCCTCTGGCGGACGAAAAACTGTTTTTT. Translating it yields CASSPLADEKLFF.

This rearrangement joins TRBV5-1 to TRBJ2-1, with 8 positions matching TRBD2. This CDR3 has 16 residues. Germline CDR1 and CDR2: SGHRS and YFSETQ. Trimming cost V 4 bases and J 8 bases; bases outside gene matches: 14. CDR3 DNA sequence: TGCGCCAGCAGCCGACCCGGCGGGGGGCCCTCGGATGAGCAGTTCTTC. This gives the protein CASSRPGGGPSDEQFF.

The chain is built from TRBV27 and TRBJ2-1, with 11 bases fitting TRBD2. The CDR3 contains 20 residues. After removal of 3 bases from V and 0 bases from J, the junction contained 13 bases not matched to a gene. Germline CDR1 MNHEY, CDR2 SMNVEV (reference sequence). The CDR3: CASSFPPTSGAGSSYNEQFF. CDR3 nucleotides: TGTGCCAGCAGTTTCCCACCGACTAGCGGGGCGGGGAGCTCCTACAATGAGCAGTTCTTC.

The chain links TRBV2 to TRBJ1-2; possibly TRBD1 for D (6 bases). The germline V gene has CDR1 SNHLY and CDR2 FYNNEI. The germline V and J ends were trimmed by 6 bases and 5 bases, with 16 bases remaining between them. The CDR3 extends over 14 amino acids. CDR3 loop: CASRGTGTPYGYTF. CDR3 bases: TGTGCCAGCAGAGGGACCGGGACACCATATGGCTACACCTTC.

This chain uses TRBV20-1 with TRBJ2-5; D ambiguous. CDR3 length: 15 residues. Germline lookup yields CDR1 DFQATT and CDR2 SNEGSKA (reference sequence). The V end lost 3 bases, the J end lost 2 bases, and 16 bases lay between the germline ends. The CDR3 DNA follows: TGCAGTGCTAGTGCGTCGTGGGATCTTCAAGAGACCCAGTACTTC. It yields the protein CSASASWDLQETQYF.

CDR3 nucleotides: TGTGCCAGCAGTTACCCCCCCCAGGATAGCAATCAGCCCCAGCATTTT. Its translation is CASSYPPQDSNQPQHF. The rearrangement joins TRBV6-2 or TRBV6-3 to TRBJ1-5, with D unresolved. The CDR3 runs to 16 residues. Germline V CDR1 and CDR2: MNHEY, SVGEGT. Trimming cost V 2 bases and J 0 bases, with 11 bases left between them.

The chain couples TRBV6-2 or TRBV6-3 to TRBJ2-4; TRBD2 agrees at 9 bases. With V trimmed by 5 bases and J by 3 bases, 5 bases remained unmatched. In germline, CDR1 is MNHEY, CDR2 SVGEGT. The CDR3 is 15 amino acids. The chain's CDR3 is CASSGGRAGKNIQYF. The CDR3, as DNA: TGTGCCAGCAGTGGCGGGAGGGCCGGCAAAAACATTCAGTACTTC.

The chain employs TRBV30 and TRBJ1-2, with D possibly matching TRBD1 (5 bases). The CDR3 has 13 residues. V was trimmed by 0 bases and J by 8 bases, leaving 13 bases between them. Germline values: CDR1 GTSNPN, CDR2 SVGIG (reference sequence). The CDR3 reads CAWSVLGAGGYTF. CDR3 DNA: TGTGCCTGGAGTGTACTAGGGGCGGGGGGCTACACCTTC.

This chain links TRBV6-1 with TRBJ2-3, with TRBD1 matching over 8 bases. The V and J ends lost 0 bases and 1 base, in that order; junction bases with no gene match: 6. CDR1 and CDR2 from the germline V gene are MNHNS and SASEGT. The CDR3 is 17 amino acids. CDR3 bases: TGTGCCAGCAGTGAAGCGGTCAGGGGGCGCGGCACAGATACGCAGTATTTT. It specifies CASSEAVRGRGTDTQYF.

The chain carries TRBV5-5 and TRBJ1-2; TRBD1 matches at 7 bases. CDR3 length: 15 amino acids. CDR1 is SGHKS and CDR2 is YYEKEE in the germline V gene (reference sequence). Trimming at V came to 3 bases and at J to 3 bases, leaving 8 bases not matched to a gene. The CDR3 DNA follows: TGTGCCAGCAGCTCGGTCGGACAGGACTACTATGGCTACACCTTC. Translation gives CASSSVGQDYYGYTF.

The J gene is TRBJ1-1, the V gene TRBV19; the D is unclear. The CDR3 loop spans 13 amino acids. Germline V gene data show CDR1 as LNHDA and CDR2 as SQIVND (reference sequence). The germline V and J ends were trimmed by 10 bases and 0 bases, with 12 bases remaining between them. CDR3: CATRSWVNTEAFF. CDR3 coding DNA: TGTGCCACACGGTCATGGGTGAACACTGAAGCTTTCTTT.

The J gene is TRBJ1-1, the V gene TRBV19; D call uncertain. This CDR3 has 13 amino acids. Trimming pared 4 bases from V and 1 base from J, leaving 7 bases between. Germline assignment: CDR1 LNHDA and CDR2 SQIVND (reference sequence). CDR3 sequence reads: CASSKVANTEAFF. The CDR3 coding sequence is TGTGCCAGTAGTAAGGTGGCGAACACTGAAGCTTTCTTT.